This section outlines one T cell receptor beta chain sequence together with its context. Its antigen is currently unknown. Germline values: CDR1 GTSNPN, CDR2 SVGIG (reference sequence). The CDR3 is made up of 15 amino acids. Trimming pared 2 bases from V and 2 bases from J, leaving 15 bases between. The treatment was: approximately 18 received Ad26.COV2.S at low or high dose, single or two shots; about 5 received placebo; per-sample allocation not given. Samples came from day 63 after the first vaccine or placebo injection. The sample comes from a study of Ad26.COV2.S vaccination and SARS-CoV-2 variants. Measured with immunoSEQ multiplex PCR; TCRdb has only the in-frame clones, and not every one. The sample holds about 480,000 clones, 87% seen once. Whole-study findings and limits: Reported post-vaccination CD8+ and CD4+ T cell responses to spike showed substantial breadth.

The chain recombines TRBV30 with TRBJ1-1; weak D call: TRBD1 (5 bases). The source is a person aged 18-60 years who received the Ad26.COV2.S COVID-19 vaccine or a placebo. The sample consisted of peripheral blood, taken in a trial of Ad26.COV2.S vaccine versus placebo. The CDR3 protein is CAWSSRGVGNTEAFF. The CDR3, as DNA: TGTGCCTGGAGTTCCCGGGGGGTGGGTAACACTGAAGCTTTCTTT.